The rows below give T cell receptor delta chains drawn from one sample of a study of gamma-delta chains in newborns, infants, children. TCRdb reran clone calling via CATT on the reads. Among 5,400 or so delta-chain clones listed, less than 20% were seen once. Sequencing used blood. Receptors originate from a child who was a newborn, infant or young child, either healthy, febrile or measles-vaccinated (not recorded which). CDR3s include the opening cysteine and the closing phenylalanine or tryptophan. A D gene is named only where the DNA matches it firmly. Size is stated for part of the rows, as once, few or many counts, or as a class when the clone is expanded.

CDR3nt: TGTGCTCTTGGGGAATCCGCCTACCTAAAACTCATCTTT
CDR3aa: CALGESAYLKLIF
v_gene: TRDV1
abundance: medium-sized
j_gene: TRDJ1
d_gene: -

CDR3nt: TGTGCTCTTGGGGCCTCGATTCCCGGGGTACATACAGTCACCGATAAACTCATCTTT
CDR3aa: CALGASIPGVHTVTDKLIF
v_gene: TRDV1
abundance: -
j_gene: TRDJ1
d_gene: -

CDR3nt: TGTGCTCTTGGGGACCGATTCCCTCTAATACTGGGGGACAACTTCACCGATAAACTCATCTTT
CDR3aa: CALGDRFPLILGDNFTDKLIF
v_gene: TRDV1
abundance: -
j_gene: TRDJ1
d_gene: TRDD3

CDR3nt: TGTGCCTGTGACACTAGGAACTGGGGGTACACCGATAAACTCATCTTT
CDR3aa: CACDTRNWGYTDKLIF
v_gene: TRDV2
abundance: few
j_gene: TRDJ1
d_gene: TRDD3

CDR3nt: TGTGCCTGTGACACGGGGGGATACGCTGCCTGGGACACCCGACAGATGTTTTTC
CDR3aa: CACDTGGYAAWDTRQMFF
v_gene: TRDV2
abundance: -
j_gene: TRDJ3
d_gene: TRDD3

CDR3nt: TGTGCTCTTGGGGACCCTCGAGGAAACTGGGCGATGTACACCGATAAACTCATCTTT
CDR3aa: CALGDPRGNWAMYTDKLIF
v_gene: TRDV1
abundance: medium-sized
j_gene: TRDJ1
d_gene: -

CDR3nt: TGTGCCTGTGACACCGTACTGGGGGATACGCGGAGCTCCTGGGGCACCCGACAGATGTTTTTC
CDR3aa: CACDTVLGDTRSSWGTRQMFF
v_gene: TRDV2
abundance: -
j_gene: TRDJ3
d_gene: TRDD3

CDR3nt: TGTGCTCTTGGGGGCTTTTTCCTCCGGACCGCGGGATACAGCGATAAACTCATCTTT
CDR3aa: CALGGFFLRTAGYSDKLIF
v_gene: TRDV1
abundance: -
j_gene: TRDJ1
d_gene: TRDD3

CDR3nt: TGTGCTCTTGGGGAACTAGTGATCCCCCCCTACGGGGTGGGGGGTCAGCTCTACACCGATAAACTCATCTTT
CDR3aa: CALGELVIPPYGVGGQLYTDKLIF
v_gene: TRDV1
abundance: -
j_gene: TRDJ1
d_gene: -

CDR3nt: TGTGCCTGTGACACCGCGGGACCTTCCTCCTGGGACACCCGACAGATGTTTTTC
CDR3aa: CACDTAGPSSWDTRQMFF
v_gene: TRDV2
abundance: medium-sized
j_gene: TRDJ3
d_gene: -

CDR3nt: TGTGCCTTGACCTTAATGGAGTTGGTGTTCGATAAACTCATCTTT
CDR3aa: CALTLMELVFDKLIF
v_gene: TRDV3
abundance: -
j_gene: TRDJ1
d_gene: -

CDR3nt: TGTGCTCTTGGGGAACCGGCTTGCCCTACGCCTGGGGGATTACCTTCCTACACCGATAAACTCATCTTT
CDR3aa: CALGEPACPTPGGLPSYTDKLIF
v_gene: TRDV1
abundance: -
j_gene: TRDJ1
d_gene: TRDD3

CDR3nt: TGTGCCTGTGACACGGTACTGGGGGATGCAATCTCCTGGGACACCCGACAGATATTTTTC
CDR3aa: CACDTVLGDAISWDTRQIFF
v_gene: TRDV2
abundance: few
j_gene: TRDJ3
d_gene: TRDD3

CDR3nt: TGTGCAGCAAGCGCGGGACTCCCCAACCTACTGTACACCGATAAACTCATCTTT
CDR3aa: CAASAGLPNLLYTDKLIF
v_gene: TRAV29/DV5
abundance: -
j_gene: TRDJ1
d_gene: -

CDR3nt: TGTGCCTGTGACACCGTTGAGACTGGGGGATACTCCTGGGACACCCGACAGATGTTTTTC
CDR3aa: CACDTVETGGYSWDTRQMFF
v_gene: TRDV2
abundance: -
j_gene: TRDJ3
d_gene: TRDD3

CDR3nt: TGTGCCTGTGACCCTGTACTGGGGGACCCCTCCTGGGACACCCGACAGATGTTTTTC
CDR3aa: CACDPVLGDPSWDTRQMFF
v_gene: TRDV2
abundance: -
j_gene: TRDJ3
d_gene: TRDD3

CDR3nt: TGTGCTCTTGGGAGCACCGATAAACTCATCTTT
CDR3aa: CALGSTDKLIF
v_gene: TRDV1
abundance: medium-sized
j_gene: TRDJ1
d_gene: -

CDR3nt: TGTGCCTGTGACACTCTGTGGGATCTTCCTTCAGCACCACTCTTCTTT
CDR3aa: CACDTLWDLPSAPLFF
v_gene: TRDV2
abundance: -
j_gene: TRDJ2
d_gene: -

CDR3nt: TGTGCTCTTGGGGAACTAGTACTGGAGTCTGGGGGGCGGAAGATCCGGTACACCGATAAACTCATCTTT
CDR3aa: CALGELVLESGGRKIRYTDKLIF
v_gene: TRDV1
abundance: few
j_gene: TRDJ1
d_gene: TRDD3

CDR3nt: TGTGCTCTTGGGGAACATTCTCCCAAGAGGGGTACTGGGGGAAACACCGATAAACTCATCTTT
CDR3aa: CALGEHSPKRGTGGNTDKLIF
v_gene: TRDV1
abundance: -
j_gene: TRDJ1
d_gene: TRDD3

CDR3nt: TGTGCCTGTGACCCCGTCGGGCGTTCCACCGATAAACTCATCTTT
CDR3aa: CACDPVGRSTDKLIF
v_gene: TRDV2
abundance: medium-sized
j_gene: TRDJ1
d_gene: -

CDR3nt: TGTGCCTGTGACGCCGTTTTCACTGGGGGACTATCCACCGATAAACTCATCTTT
CDR3aa: CACDAVFTGGLSTDKLIF
v_gene: TRDV2
abundance: -
j_gene: TRDJ1
d_gene: TRDD3

CDR3nt: TGTGCTCTTGGAGTATTCCTACGCAGCCTGGGGAACACCGATAAACTCATCTTT
CDR3aa: CALGVFLRSLGNTDKLIF
v_gene: TRDV1
abundance: few
j_gene: TRDJ1
d_gene: -

CDR3nt: TGTGCCTGTGACACCGGTGGTGCTGGGGGATACGCAAGCCCCGATAAACTCATCTTT
CDR3aa: CACDTGGAGGYASPDKLIF
v_gene: TRDV2
abundance: medium-sized
j_gene: TRDJ1
d_gene: TRDD3

CDR3nt: TGTGCCTGTGACCCTATAGGATTTCCCGATAAACTCATCTTT
CDR3aa: CACDPIGFPDKLIF
v_gene: TRDV2
abundance: -
j_gene: TRDJ1
d_gene: -

CDR3nt: TGTGCCTGTGACACCGCGGCTGGGGGATTAAGCTCCTGGGACACCCGACAGATGTTTTTC
CDR3aa: CACDTAAGGLSSWDTRQMFF
v_gene: TRDV2
abundance: few
j_gene: TRDJ3
d_gene: TRDD3

CDR3nt: TGTGCCTCCCCCACCCGCTTCTGTAAGTACACCGATAAACTCATCTTT
CDR3aa: CASPTRFCKYTDKLIF
v_gene: TRDV3
abundance: few
j_gene: TRDJ1
d_gene: -

CDR3nt: TGTGCCTGTGACAACATACTGGGGGATACCTCCTGGGACACCCGACAGATGTTTTTC
CDR3aa: CACDNILGDTSWDTRQMFF
v_gene: TRDV2
abundance: medium-sized
j_gene: TRDJ3
d_gene: TRDD3

CDR3nt: TGTGCCTGTGACACGGTAGGGGGGGATACGCATCCCTGGGACACCCGACAGATGTTTTTC
CDR3aa: CACDTVGGDTHPWDTRQMFF
v_gene: TRDV2
abundance: few
j_gene: TRDJ3
d_gene: TRDD3

CDR3nt: TGTGCTCTTGGGGAACTGTGGGGGAGAACGCTGGGGGAACCTAGCATGACAGCACAACTCTTCTTT
CDR3aa: CALGELWGRTLGEPSMTAQLFF
v_gene: TRDV1
abundance: -
j_gene: TRDJ2
d_gene: TRDD3

CDR3nt: TGTGCCTGTGACATACTGGGGGAGAGCTCCTGGGACACACGACAGATGTTTTTC
CDR3aa: CACDILGESSWDTRQMFF
v_gene: TRDV2
abundance: -
j_gene: TRDJ3
d_gene: TRDD3

CDR3nt: TGTGCCTGTGACCGACTGGGGGAAAGGGGAAGGCTGGGCACCGATAAACTCATCTTT
CDR3aa: CACDRLGERGRLGTDKLIF
v_gene: TRDV2
abundance: medium-sized
j_gene: TRDJ1
d_gene: TRDD3

CDR3nt: TGTGCTCTTGGGGAACGGGCCTATAACTGGGGGAAGAGTTTCGATAAACCCATCTTT
CDR3aa: CALGERAYNWGKSFDKPIF
v_gene: TRDV1
abundance: few
j_gene: TRDJ1
d_gene: TRDD3

CDR3nt: TGTGCCTGTGACACCGTACTGGGGGCTGCCTCCTGGGACACCCGACAGATGTTTTTC
CDR3aa: CACDTVLGAASWDTRQMFF
v_gene: TRDV2
abundance: few
j_gene: TRDJ3
d_gene: TRDD3

CDR3nt: TGTGCCTGTGACACCGTGAAGGGGCTGGGGGATACGAGGACACTCATCTTT
CDR3aa: CACDTVKGLGDTRTLIF
v_gene: TRDV2
abundance: medium-sized
j_gene: TRDJ1
d_gene: TRDD3

CDR3nt: TGTGCCTGTGACGCCGTTCTTACTGGGGGATACCGGGCACGACCCGATAAACTCATCTTT
CDR3aa: CACDAVLTGGYRARPDKLIF
v_gene: TRDV2
abundance: -
j_gene: TRDJ1
d_gene: TRDD3

CDR3nt: TGTGCCTGTGACACCGTACTGGGGGATATGGCGTACACCGATAAACTCATCTTT
CDR3aa: CACDTVLGDMAYTDKLIF
v_gene: TRDV2
abundance: large
j_gene: TRDJ1
d_gene: TRDD3

CDR3nt: TGTGCCTGTGACACCGTACTGGGGGATACGCCCTGGGACACCCGACAGATGTTTTTC
CDR3aa: CACDTVLGDTPWDTRQMFF
v_gene: TRDV2
abundance: few
j_gene: TRDJ3
d_gene: TRDD3

CDR3nt: TGTGCCTGTGACACCGTAGGGCCGTACACCGATAAACTCATCTTT
CDR3aa: CACDTVGPYTDKLIF
v_gene: TRDV2
abundance: -
j_gene: TRDJ1
d_gene: -

CDR3nt: TGTGCCGGTGACACCGTGACTGGGGGCCCGTACACCGATAAACTCATCTTT
CDR3aa: CAGDTVTGGPYTDKLIF
v_gene: TRDV2
abundance: -
j_gene: TRDJ1
d_gene: TRDD3

CDR3nt: TGTGCCTGTGACACAATCGGGGTTACCGACTGGGGCACCCGACAGATGTTTTTC
CDR3aa: CACDTIGVTDWGTRQMFF
v_gene: TRDV2
abundance: few
j_gene: TRDJ3
d_gene: TRDD3

CDR3nt: TGTGCTCTTGGGGAACTTCGCGGGTGGGGGCTCGACACCGATAAACTCATCTTT
CDR3aa: CALGELRGWGLDTDKLIF
v_gene: TRDV1
abundance: -
j_gene: TRDJ1
d_gene: -

CDR3nt: TGTGCCTGTGACACCTTACTGGGGGATAAGAAGTACACCGATAAACTCATCTTT
CDR3aa: CACDTLLGDKKYTDKLIF
v_gene: TRDV2
abundance: medium-sized
j_gene: TRDJ1
d_gene: TRDD3

CDR3nt: TGTGCCTGTGACCCGGCCCGGGGGACTGAGGGCTCCTGGGACACCCGACAGATGTTTTTC
CDR3aa: CACDPARGTEGSWDTRQMFF
v_gene: TRDV2
abundance: -
j_gene: TRDJ3
d_gene: -

CDR3nt: TGTGCCTGTGACACCGTGGGACTGGGGGATAGTTGGGACACCCGACAGATGTTTTTC
CDR3aa: CACDTVGLGDSWDTRQMFF
v_gene: TRDV2
abundance: few
j_gene: TRDJ3
d_gene: TRDD3